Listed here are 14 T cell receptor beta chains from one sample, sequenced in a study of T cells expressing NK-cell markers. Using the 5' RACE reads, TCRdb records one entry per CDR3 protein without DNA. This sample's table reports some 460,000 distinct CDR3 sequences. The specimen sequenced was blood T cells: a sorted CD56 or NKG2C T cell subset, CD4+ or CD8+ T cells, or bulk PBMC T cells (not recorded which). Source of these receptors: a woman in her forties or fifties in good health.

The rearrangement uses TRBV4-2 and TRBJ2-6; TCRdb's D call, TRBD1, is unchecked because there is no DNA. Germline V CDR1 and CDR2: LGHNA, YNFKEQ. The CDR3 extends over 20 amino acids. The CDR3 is CASSQRPGTGYPTGANVLTF.

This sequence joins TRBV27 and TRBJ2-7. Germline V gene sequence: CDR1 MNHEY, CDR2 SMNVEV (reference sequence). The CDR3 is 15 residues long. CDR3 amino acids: CASSLSWSKSYEQYF.

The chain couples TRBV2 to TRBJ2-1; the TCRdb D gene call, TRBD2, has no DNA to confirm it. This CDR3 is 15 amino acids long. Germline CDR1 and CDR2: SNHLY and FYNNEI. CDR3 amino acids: CASSSRVPGLDEQFF.

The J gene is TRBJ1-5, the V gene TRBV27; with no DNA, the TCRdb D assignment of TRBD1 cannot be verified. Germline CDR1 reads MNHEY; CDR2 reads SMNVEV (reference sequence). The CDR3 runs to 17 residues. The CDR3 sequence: CASSSVMGVWSNQPQHF.

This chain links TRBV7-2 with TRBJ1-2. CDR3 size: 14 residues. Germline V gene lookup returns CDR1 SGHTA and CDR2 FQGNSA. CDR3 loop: CASSQFGDIYGYTF.

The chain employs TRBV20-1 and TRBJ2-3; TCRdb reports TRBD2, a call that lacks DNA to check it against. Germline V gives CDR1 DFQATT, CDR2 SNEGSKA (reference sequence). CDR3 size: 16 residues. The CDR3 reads CSAAGRLAGVPDTQYF.

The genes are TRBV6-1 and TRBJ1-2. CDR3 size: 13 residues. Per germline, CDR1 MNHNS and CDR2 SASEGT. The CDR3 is CASSGIKTGGYTF.

CDR3 sequence: CASAPGTGLTGELFF. The chain uses TRBV13 and TRBJ2-2; TCRdb's D call, TRBD1, is unchecked because there is no DNA. The CDR3 extends over 15 amino acids. Germline CDR1 and CDR2: PRHDT and FYEKMQ (reference sequence). Full variable domain (outside the CDR3, taken from reference TRBV13 and TRBJ2-2): AAGVIQSPRHLIKEKRETATLKCYPIPRHDTVYWYQQGPGQDPQFLISFYEKMQSDKGSIPDRFSAQQFSDYHSELNMSSLELGDSALYFCASAPGTGLTGELFFGEGSRLTVL.

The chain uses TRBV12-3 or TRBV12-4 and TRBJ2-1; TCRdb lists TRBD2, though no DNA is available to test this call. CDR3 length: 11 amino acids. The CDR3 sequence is CASGEATRQFF.

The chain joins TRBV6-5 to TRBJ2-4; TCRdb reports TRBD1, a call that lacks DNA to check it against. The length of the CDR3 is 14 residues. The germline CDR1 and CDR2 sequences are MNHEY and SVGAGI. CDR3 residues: CASSLRDKKNIQYF.

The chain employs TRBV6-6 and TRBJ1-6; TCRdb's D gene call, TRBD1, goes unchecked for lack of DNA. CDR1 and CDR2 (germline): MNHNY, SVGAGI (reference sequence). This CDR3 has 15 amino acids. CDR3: CASSGGWGDNSPLHF.

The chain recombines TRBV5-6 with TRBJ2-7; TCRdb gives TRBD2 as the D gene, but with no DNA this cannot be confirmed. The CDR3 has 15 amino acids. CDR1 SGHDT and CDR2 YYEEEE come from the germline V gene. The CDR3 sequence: CASSFRGSGRGEQYF.

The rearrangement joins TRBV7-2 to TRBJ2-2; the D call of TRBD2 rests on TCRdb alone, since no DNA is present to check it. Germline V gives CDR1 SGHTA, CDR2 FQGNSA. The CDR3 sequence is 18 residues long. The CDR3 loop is CASSLDPLAGGLSGELFF.

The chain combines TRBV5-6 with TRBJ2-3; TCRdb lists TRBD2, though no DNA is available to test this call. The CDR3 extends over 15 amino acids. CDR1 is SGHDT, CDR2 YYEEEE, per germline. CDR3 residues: CASSSRVRATDTQYF.